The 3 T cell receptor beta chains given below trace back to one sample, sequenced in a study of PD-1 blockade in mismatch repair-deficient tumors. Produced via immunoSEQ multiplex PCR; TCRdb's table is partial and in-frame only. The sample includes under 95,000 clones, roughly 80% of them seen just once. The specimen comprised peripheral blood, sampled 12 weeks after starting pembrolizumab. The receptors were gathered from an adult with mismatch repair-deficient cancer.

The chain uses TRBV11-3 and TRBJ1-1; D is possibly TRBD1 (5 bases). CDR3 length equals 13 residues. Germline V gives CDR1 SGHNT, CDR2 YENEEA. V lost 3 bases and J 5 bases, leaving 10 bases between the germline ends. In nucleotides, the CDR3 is TGTGCCAGCAGCTTCGATTGGACAACTGAAGCTTTCTTT. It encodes CASSFDWTTEAFF.

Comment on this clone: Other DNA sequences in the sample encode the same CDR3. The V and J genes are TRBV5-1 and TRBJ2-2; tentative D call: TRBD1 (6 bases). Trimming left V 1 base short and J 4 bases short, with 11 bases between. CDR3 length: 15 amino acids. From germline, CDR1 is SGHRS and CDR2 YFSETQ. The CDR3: CASSLLQGGTGELFF. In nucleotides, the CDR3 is TGCGCCAGCAGCTTGTTACAGGGTGGCACCGGGGAGCTGTTTTTT. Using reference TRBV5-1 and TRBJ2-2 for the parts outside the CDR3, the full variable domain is KAGVTQTPRYLIKTRGQQVTLSCSPISGHRSVSWYQQTPGQGLQFLFEYFSETQRNKGNFPGRFSGRQFSNSRSEMNVSTLELGDSALYLCASSLLQGGTGELFFGEGSRLTVL.

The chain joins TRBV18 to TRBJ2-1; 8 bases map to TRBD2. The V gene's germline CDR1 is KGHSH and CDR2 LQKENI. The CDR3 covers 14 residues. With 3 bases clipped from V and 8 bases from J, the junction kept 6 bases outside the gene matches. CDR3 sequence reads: CASSPPGLVDEQFF. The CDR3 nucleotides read TGTGCCAGCTCACCCCCGGGACTAGTGGATGAGCAGTTCTTC.